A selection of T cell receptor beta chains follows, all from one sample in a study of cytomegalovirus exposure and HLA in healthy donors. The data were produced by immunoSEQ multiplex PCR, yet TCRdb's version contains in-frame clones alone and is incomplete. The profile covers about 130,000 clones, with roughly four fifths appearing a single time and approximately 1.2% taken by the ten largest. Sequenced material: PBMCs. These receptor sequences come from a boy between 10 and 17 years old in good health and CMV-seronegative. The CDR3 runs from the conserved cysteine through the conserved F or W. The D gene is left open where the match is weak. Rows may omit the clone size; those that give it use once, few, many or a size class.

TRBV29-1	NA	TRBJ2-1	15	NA	CSVPPPGNSYNEQFF	TGCAGCGTTCCCCCTCCCGGTAACTCCTACAATGAGCAGTTCTTC
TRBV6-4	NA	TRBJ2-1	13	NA	CASRAEGGNEQFF	TGTGCCAGCAGGGCCGAAGGGGGCAATGAGCAGTTCTTC
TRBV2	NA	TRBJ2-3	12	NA	CASSEASDMQYF	TGTGCCAGCAGTGAAGCGTCAGATATGCAGTATTTT
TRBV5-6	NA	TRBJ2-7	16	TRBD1	CASSVIPGQGIGEQYF	TGTGCCAGCAGCGTAATTCCGGGACAGGGGATCGGGGAGCAGTACTTC
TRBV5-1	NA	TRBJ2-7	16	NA	CASSLAPRPGVYEQYF	TGCGCCAGCAGCTTGGCCCCCCGCCCGGGAGTCTACGAGCAGTACTTC
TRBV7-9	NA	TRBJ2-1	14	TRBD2	CASSAGLAGNEQFF	TGTGCCAGCAGCGCCGGACTAGCGGGCAATGAGCAGTTCTTC
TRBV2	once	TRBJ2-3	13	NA	CASSERNRDTQYF	TGTGCCAGCAGCGAGCGGAATCGAGATACGCAGTATTTT
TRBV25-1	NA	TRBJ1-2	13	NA	CASSDGANYGYTF	TGTGCCAGCAGTGACGGAGCTAACTATGGCTACACCTTC
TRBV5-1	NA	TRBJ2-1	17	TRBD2	CATSEMGSGSSYNEQFF	TGCGCCACCTCTGAGATGGGTAGCGGGAGCTCCTACAATGAGCAGTTCTTC
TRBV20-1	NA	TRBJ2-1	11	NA	CSATGENEQFF	TGCAGTGCGACGGGGGAGAATGAGCAGTTCTTC
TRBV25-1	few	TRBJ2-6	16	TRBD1	CASSGDRGSGANVLTF	TGTGCCAGCAGTGGGGACAGGGGTTCTGGGGCCAACGTCCTGACTTTC
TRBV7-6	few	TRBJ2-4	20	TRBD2	CASSLAGNGRADGAKNIQYF	TGTGCCAGCAGCTTAGCGGGAAACGGGAGGGCCGATGGGGCCAAAAACATTCAGTACTTC
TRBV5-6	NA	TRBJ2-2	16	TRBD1	CASSPRDRTNTGELFF	TGTGCCAGCAGCCCCCGGGACAGGACGAACACCGGGGAGCTGTTTTTT
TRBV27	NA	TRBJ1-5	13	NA	CASMGQLDQPQHF	TGTGCCAGCATGGGGCAGTTGGATCAGCCCCAGCATTTT
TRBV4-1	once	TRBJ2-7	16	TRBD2	CASSQPTSGNPYEQYF	TGCGCCAGCAGCCAACCGACTAGCGGGAATCCCTACGAGCAGTACTTC
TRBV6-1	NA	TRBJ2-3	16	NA	CASSVSPQGLRDTQYF	TGTGCCAGCAGTGTATCCCCCCAGGGGTTGCGGGATACGCAGTATTTT
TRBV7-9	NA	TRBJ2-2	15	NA	CASSLGPVYFGELFF	TGTGCCAGCAGCTTAGGTCCAGTTTATTTCGGGGAGCTGTTTTTT
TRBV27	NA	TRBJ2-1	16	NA	CASSALEVLTADEQFF	TGTGCCAGCAGTGCTTTAGAAGTACTGACGGCGGATGAGCAGTTCTTC
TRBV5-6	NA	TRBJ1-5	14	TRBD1	CASSPGGSNQPQHF	TGTGCCAGCAGCCCAGGGGGCAGCAATCAGCCCCAGCATTTT
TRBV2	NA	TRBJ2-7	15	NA	CASSEARISSYEQYF	TGTGCCAGCAGTGAGGCCAGGATCTCCTCCTACGAGCAGTACTTC
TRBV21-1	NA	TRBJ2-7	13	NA	CASSKGPDNEQYF	TGTGCCAGCAGCAAAGGGCCCGACAACGAGCAGTACTTC
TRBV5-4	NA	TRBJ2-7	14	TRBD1	CASSRDRARYEQYF	TGTGCCAGCAGCCGGGACAGGGCAAGATACGAGCAGTACTTC